This TCR beta chain was obtained from a study of cytomegalovirus exposure and HLA in healthy donors. Libraries were prepared by immunoSEQ multiplex PCR; TCRdb keeps only in-frame clonotypes and omits some of them. Of about 150,000 clones in the sample, approximately 86% were seen once. V gave up 4 bases and J gave up 3 bases; unmatched junction bases: 6. The germline V gene has CDR1 MDHEN and CDR2 SYDVKM. The length of the CDR3 is 15 residues. This sequence was found in a man aged 18 to 30 in good health and CMV-seropositive. This rearrangement joins TRBV28 to TRBJ2-5; 9 bases agree with TRBD2. The sample was PBMCs. In nucleotides, the CDR3 is TGTGCCAGCAGTTCGGCGGCTAGCGGGGAAGAGACCCAGTACTTC. Encoded protein: CASSSAASGEETQYF.